The rows below give T cell receptor beta chains drawn from one sample of a study of blood T cells in healthy people across ages. TCRdb itself ran the 5' RACE reads through MiXCR, one entry per CDR3 protein. Among hundreds of thousands of distinct CDR3 sequences listed, roughly 41% were seen once. Sequences were obtained from blood. All receptors come from a man older than 75 in good health. Each CDR3 is given with its conserved first and last residue. Fields, in order: D gene, V gene, J gene, clone size, CDR3 protein, CDR3 DNA. The D gene is left open where the match is weak. Rows give clone size only sometimes, using once, few, many, or a class for an expanded clone.

d_call: TRBD1; v_call: TRBV5-1; j_call: TRBJ1-6; clone_size: few; cdr3_aa: CASSTRQGAGRNSPLHF; cdr3_nt: TGCGCCAGCAGCACACGACAGGGCGCAGGGAGGAATTCACCCCTCCACTTT
d_call: TRBD1; v_call: TRBV29-1; j_call: TRBJ2-7; clone_size: many; cdr3_aa: CSVARGQGSYEQYF; cdr3_nt: TGCAGCGTTGCCAGGGGGCAGGGCTCCTACGAGCAGTACTTC
d_call: -; v_call: TRBV7-2; j_call: TRBJ2-2; clone_size: few; cdr3_aa: CASSLVGDGELFF; cdr3_nt: TGTGCCAGCAGCTTAGTAGGTGACGGGGAGCTGTTTTTT
d_call: TRBD2; v_call: TRBV15; j_call: TRBJ2-5; clone_size: -; cdr3_aa: CATSGVAGDTETQYF; cdr3_nt: TGTGCCACCAGCGGGGTAGCGGGAGATACAGAGACCCAGTACTTC
d_call: -; v_call: TRBV7-2; j_call: TRBJ2-3; clone_size: -; cdr3_aa: CASGSLAGSTDTQYF; cdr3_nt: TGTGCCAGCGGATCACTAGCTGGTAGCACAGATACGCAGTATTTT
d_call: -; v_call: TRBV10-3; j_call: TRBJ2-5; clone_size: -; cdr3_aa: CAIGGSQETQYF; cdr3_nt: TGTGCCATCGGAGGGAGCCAAGAGACCCAGTACTTC
d_call: TRBD1; v_call: TRBV7-2; j_call: TRBJ2-3; clone_size: -; cdr3_aa: CASSWEQGASTDTQYF; cdr3_nt: TGTGCCAGCAGCTGGGAACAGGGGGCTAGCACAGATACGCAGTATTTT
d_call: -; v_call: TRBV27; j_call: TRBJ1-1; clone_size: few; cdr3_aa: CASVGFGQPEAFF; cdr3_nt: TGTGCCAGTGTTGGGTTTGGACAGCCCGAAGCTTTCTTT
d_call: TRBD2; v_call: TRBV12-5; j_call: TRBJ2-5; clone_size: -; cdr3_aa: CASGGGLAGGGETQYF; cdr3_nt: TGTGCTAGTGGTGGGGGACTAGCGGGAGGGGGAGAGACCCAGTACTTC
d_call: -; v_call: TRBV24-1; j_call: TRBJ2-6; clone_size: few; cdr3_aa: CATSPGNPSGANVLTF; cdr3_nt: TGTGCCACCAGTCCCGGGAATCCCTCTGGGGCCAACGTCCTGACTTTC
d_call: TRBD2; v_call: TRBV4-2; j_call: TRBJ2-3; clone_size: -; cdr3_aa: CASSQEIGGRLPDTQYF; cdr3_nt: TGTGCCAGCAGCCAAGAGATCGGGGGGAGGTTACCAGATACGCAGTATTTT
d_call: -; v_call: TRBV27; j_call: TRBJ1-2; clone_size: many; cdr3_aa: CASSLTPRAGEGYTF; cdr3_nt: TGTGCCAGCAGTTTAACACCTCGGGCGGGGGAAGGCTACACCTTC
d_call: -; v_call: TRBV6-2/TRBV6-3; j_call: TRBJ2-7; clone_size: -; cdr3_aa: CASSYPSGENSYEQYF; cdr3_nt: TGTGCCAGCAGTTACCCCAGTGGGGAAAACTCCTACGAGCAGTACTTC
d_call: TRBD1; v_call: TRBV5-1; j_call: TRBJ2-7; clone_size: -; cdr3_aa: CASSRGQNSYEQYF; cdr3_nt: TGCGCCAGCAGCCGGGGACAGAACTCCTACGAGCAGTACTTC
d_call: -; v_call: TRBV3-1; j_call: TRBJ2-7; clone_size: -; cdr3_aa: CASSQASGLYEQYF; cdr3_nt: TGTGCCAGCAGCCAAGCCAGCGGGCTCTACGAGCAGTACTTC
d_call: TRBD2; v_call: TRBV7-6; j_call: TRBJ2-5; clone_size: -; cdr3_aa: CASSLSAGDEQYF; cdr3_nt: TGTGCCAGCAGCTTATCAGCGGGAGATGAGCAGTACTTC
d_call: TRBD1; v_call: TRBV20-1; j_call: TRBJ2-1; clone_size: -; cdr3_aa: CGSTGTGYYNEQFF; cdr3_nt: TGCGGTAGCACCGGGACAGGGTACTACAATGAGCAGTTCTTC
d_call: TRBD2; v_call: TRBV2; j_call: TRBJ2-7; clone_size: once; cdr3_aa: CASIGLGEQYF; cdr3_nt: TGTGCCAGCATTGGACTAGGCGAGCAGTACTTC
d_call: -; v_call: TRBV6-5; j_call: TRBJ2-5; clone_size: -; cdr3_aa: CASSSPIQGGSETQYF; cdr3_nt: TGTGCCAGCAGTTCCCCAATACAGGGTGGGTCAGAGACCCAGTACTTC
d_call: -; v_call: TRBV5-6; j_call: TRBJ2-5; clone_size: few; cdr3_aa: CASNGDTGYQETQYF; cdr3_nt: TGTGCCAGCAACGGGGACACGGGGTACCAAGAGACCCAGTACTTC
d_call: TRBD1; v_call: TRBV7-9; j_call: TRBJ1-2; clone_size: few; cdr3_aa: CASSLVPTGGVEIANYGYTF; cdr3_nt: TGTGCCAGCAGCTTAGTCCCGACAGGGGGCGTTGAGATAGCTAACTATGGCTACACCTTC
d_call: -; v_call: TRBV28; j_call: TRBJ2-3; clone_size: -; cdr3_aa: CASRQSYTDTQYF; cdr3_nt: TGTGCCAGCCGACAGTCGTACACAGATACGCAGTATTTT
d_call: -; v_call: TRBV28; j_call: TRBJ2-3; clone_size: -; cdr3_aa: CASSRGYSTDTQYF; cdr3_nt: TGTGCCAGCAGCCGCGGCTACTCCACAGATACGCAGTATTTT
d_call: -; v_call: TRBV7-2; j_call: TRBJ2-1; clone_size: -; cdr3_aa: CASSLPIDNNEQFF; cdr3_nt: TGTGCCAGCAGCTTACCTATTGACAACAATGAGCAGTTCTTC
d_call: TRBD1; v_call: TRBV6-5; j_call: TRBJ2-7; clone_size: -; cdr3_aa: CASSYSTRQGPQYF; cdr3_nt: TGTGCCAGCAGTTACTCGACCCGACAGGGGCCGCAGTACTTC
d_call: TRBD1; v_call: TRBV9; j_call: TRBJ1-1; clone_size: once; cdr3_aa: CASSVDPGQSEAFF; cdr3_nt: TGTGCCAGCAGCGTAGATCCGGGACAGAGTGAAGCTTTCTTT
d_call: TRBD1; v_call: TRBV27; j_call: TRBJ2-5; clone_size: few; cdr3_aa: CASSLEGTGGNEQYF; cdr3_nt: TGTGCCAGCAGTTTAGAGGGGACAGGGGGGAATGAGCAGTACTTC
d_call: -; v_call: TRBV5-5; j_call: TRBJ2-5; clone_size: few; cdr3_aa: CASRIRMEETQYF; cdr3_nt: TGTGCCAGCAGGATACGAATGGAGGAGACCCAGTACTTC
d_call: TRBD2; v_call: TRBV20-1; j_call: TRBJ2-6; clone_size: -; cdr3_aa: CSARLAGARAGANVLTF; cdr3_nt: TGCAGTGCTAGACTAGCGGGAGCCAGGGCTGGGGCCAACGTCCTGACTTTC
d_call: -; v_call: TRBV3-1; j_call: TRBJ2-1; clone_size: few; cdr3_aa: CASSQTPNEQFF; cdr3_nt: TGTGCCAGCAGCCAAACACCGAATGAGCAGTTCTTC
d_call: -; v_call: TRBV20-1; j_call: TRBJ2-7; clone_size: -; cdr3_aa: CSAIRRTGGNEQYF; cdr3_nt: TGCAGTGCTATCAGAAGGACTGGTGGCAACGAGCAGTACTTC
d_call: -; v_call: TRBV6-2/TRBV6-3; j_call: TRBJ2-5; clone_size: -; cdr3_aa: CASSGSMTRLNYNEQYF; cdr3_nt: TGTGCCAGCAGTGGGAGCATGACTAGGCTTAACTACAATGAGCAGTACTTC
d_call: -; v_call: TRBV15; j_call: TRBJ2-7; clone_size: many; cdr3_aa: CATSRDGGFEQYF; cdr3_nt: TGTGCCACCAGCAGAGATGGGGGTTTCGAGCAGTACTTC
d_call: TRBD2; v_call: TRBV28; j_call: TRBJ2-3; clone_size: few; cdr3_aa: CASSFLAGASPADTQYF; cdr3_nt: TGTGCCAGCAGTTTCCTAGCGGGAGCCTCACCGGCAGATACGCAGTATTTT
d_call: -; v_call: TRBV20-1; j_call: TRBJ2-3; clone_size: many; cdr3_aa: CSASGYGGDTQYF; cdr3_nt: TGCAGTGCTAGCGGATATGGGGGCGATACGCAGTATTTT